This is a list of T cell receptor beta chains from one sample in a study of blood T cell repertoires in COVID-19. Clones were read by immunoSEQ multiplex PCR, and TCRdb kept only the in-frame ones, dropping some. The profile covers about 220,000 clones, with approximately 80% appearing a single time and around 13% taken by the ten largest. Sequencing was performed on peripheral blood. These receptors were collected from a human donor in a cohort sampled during active COVID-19. Each CDR3 is given with its conserved first and last residue. Fields, in order: J gene, V gene, CDR3 protein.

TRBJ2-1,TRBV27,CASSLSSNNEQFF
TRBJ2-5,TRBV6-2/TRBV6-3,CASSYRGPETQYF
TRBJ2-3,TRBV9,CASSVVATSTDTQYF
TRBJ1-2,TRBV4-1,CASSQTGVYGYTF
TRBJ1-1,TRBV28,CASSTGTGPSPTFF
TRBJ2-2,TRBV7-8,CASSRRTASNTGELFF
TRBJ1-6,TRBV5-1,CASGQDNRSPLHF
TRBJ2-3,TRBV2,CASSTGTGGTDTQYF
TRBJ1-5,TRBV23-1,CAYQQRVGGANQPQHF
TRBJ1-2,TRBV11-2,CASSRTGEDGYTF
TRBJ2-6,TRBV15,CATSIRDSGANVLTF
TRBJ1-4,TRBV3-1/TRBV3-2,CASSHPPDTQGEKLFF
TRBJ2-1,TRBV7-2,CASSLGRGALGGQFF
TRBJ2-3,TRBV10-3,CAIRTSGSSTDTQYF
TRBJ1-5,TRBV7-9,CASSPLGGTQPQHF
TRBJ2-7,TRBV7-2,CASSVAGTRGYEQYF
TRBJ2-1,TRBV29-1,CSVEVVGGSEQFF
TRBJ2-7,TRBV5-6,CASSLMRLDREEVEQYF
TRBJ2-7,TRBV18,CASSRPGSDSYEQYF
TRBJ1-2,TRBV7-3,CASSLDRRRGYTF
TRBJ1-2,TRBV3-1/TRBV3-2,CASSREGDYGYTF
TRBJ1-2,TRBV7-2,CASSLVATGGRDGYTF
TRBJ1-3,TRBV5-1,CASSPNGGAPGNTIYF
TRBJ2-1,TRBV6-4,CASSPSRRPYNEQFF
TRBJ2-2,TRBV19,CASSRTSGSFGGELFF
TRBJ2-1,TRBV19,CASSIGVGESNEQFF
TRBJ1-5,TRBV30,CAWSGRTPEGPQHF
TRBJ2-3,TRBV13,CATYANNRIGTDTQYF
TRBJ1-5,TRBV7-2,CASSLGGLSPQHF
TRBJ2-1,TRBV7-9,CASSPKSGTSGFDEQFF
TRBJ2-7,TRBV11-2,CASSLEGHSYEQYF
TRBJ2-2,TRBV18,CASSLPGAPTGELFF
TRBJ1-5,TRBV28,CASSSLTGAGQPQHF
TRBJ1-2,TRBV29-1,CSVDFREANYGYTF
TRBJ2-7,TRBV7-2,CASSLGSTGAGASTYEQYF
TRBJ2-3,TRBV2,CATRGAGPLTDTQYF
TRBJ2-1,TRBV5-1,CASSLVAGGQYEQFF
TRBJ1-4,TRBV5-4,CASRGSGNEKLFF
TRBJ2-2,TRBV6-4,CASSDGLANTGELFF
TRBJ1-2,TRBV5-6,CASSFAGAYGYTF
TRBJ1-1,TRBV19,CASSINRVLNTEAFF
TRBJ1-5,TRBV4-3,CASSQEGRGQPQHF
TRBJ2-1,TRBV12-3/TRBV12-4,CASSTSGGSKFF
TRBJ2-1,TRBV18,CASSPFATSGGFNEQFF
TRBJ1-5,TRBV5-1,CASSPGGRSNQPQHF
TRBJ2-7,TRBV5-1,CASSSGSGVAGGYEQYF
TRBJ1-2,TRBV28,CASSRPREGAAGYTF
TRBJ2-3,TRBV7-8,CASSAGTVQGTDTQYF
TRBJ2-1,TRBV5-5,CASSSGGDSYNEQFF
TRBJ2-3,TRBV11-3,CASSPGQGSADTQYF
TRBJ1-2,TRBV28,CASSLPQEYGYTF
TRBJ2-6,TRBV2,CASSGSGYGANVLTF
TRBJ1-2,TRBV5-6,CASSPPGVSSNYGYTF